A single sample is the source of the 5 T cell receptor beta chains below, sequenced in a study of molecular identifiers for immune sequencing clone quantification. TCRdb re-derived calls from the PCR reads in MiXCR, one entry per CDR3 protein. The data show 350,000 or so distinct CDR3 sequences, with around a fifth seen just once and approximately 0.8% held by the top ten. The sequenced sample consisted of naive CD8+ T cells from blood, with Jurkat cell RNA spiked in. Subset denoted: FACS-sorted CD8+CD4-CCR7+CD45RA+ naive T cells. The receptors were sampled from a human donor in good health. Some libraries in this study had Jurkat cell RNA spiked in.

The chain has TRBV3-1 and TRBJ2-3; D is ambiguous. CDR3 length equals 14 residues. Germline loops: CDR1 LGHDT, CDR2 YNNKEL (reference sequence). V lost 0 bases and J lost 2, with 6 bases in between. For the CDR3, the DNA is TGTGCCAGCAGCCAAGAGACCCACACAGATACGCAGTATTTT. Its protein is CASSQETHTDTQYF.

Points on this clonotype: With a much larger clone just one base away, this may be a read error. The chain is built from TRBV5-3 and TRBJ2-2; D is undetermined. TRBV5-3 is an ORF, and what it does is uncertain. The CDR3 length is 17 residues. CDR3 coding DNA: TGTGCCAGCAGCTCCGACGGACCCCTACAGAGCACCGGGGAGCTGTTTTTT. Protein: CASSSDGPLQSTGELFF.

For this clonotype: A much larger clone differs from this one at a single base, so this may be a read error. The V and J genes are TRBV6-5 and TRBJ2-3, with D perhaps matching TRBD2 (5 bases). Germline values: CDR1 MNHEY, CDR2 SVGAGI. The CDR3 extends over 18 amino acids. The CDR3 loop is CACSYSIAGIHFSDTQYF. The DNA for the CDR3 is TGTGCCTGCAGTTACTCGATTGCGGGTATCCATTTTTCAGATACGCAGTATTTT.

This clonotype has at least ten counts. V usage is TRBV7-2 and J usage is TRBJ2-1; 7 bases fit TRBD2. The CDR3 runs 16 residues. Germline V gene sequence: CDR1 SGHTA, CDR2 FQGNSA. The ends lost 1 base at V and 9 bases at J; junction bases unmatched: 12. DNA of the CDR3: TGTGCCAGCAGCTTAGGAGGGGCGGGAGCCTACGGTGAGCAGTTCTTC. Encoded protein: CASSLGGAGAYGEQFF. Combining the CDR3 with reference TRBV7-2 and TRBJ2-1 gives the whole variable domain GAGVSQSPSNKVTEKGKDVELRCDPISGHTALYWYRQSLGQGLEFLIYFQGNSAPDKSGLPSDRFSAERTGGSVSTLTIQRTQQEDSAVYLCASSLGGAGAYGEQFFGPGTRLTVL.

This clonotype was seen repeatedly, ten times or more. DNA of the CDR3: TGTGCCTACCGGACAGTGACTCTAGCCAAAAACATTCAGTACTTC. Translated: CAYRTVTLAKNIQYF. The chain couples TRBV5-4 to TRBJ2-4; D might be TRBD1 (6 bases). Per the germline V gene, CDR1 is SGHNT and CDR2 is YYREEE (reference sequence). Trimming left V 10 bases short and J 0 bases short, with 17 bases between. There are 15 residues in the CDR3.